This TCR beta chain was retrieved from a study of cytomegalovirus exposure and HLA in healthy donors (dated by TCRdb to about 2017). The study in broad terms: According to an earlier analysis of a few hundred of the donors, about 179 million T cells yielded over 90 million unique TCR beta sequences and 276 Gb of sequence data. Approximately 310 gigabases of sequencing data and tens of millions of unique TCR sequences were included in an early release covering about 700 HLA-typed donors. Of the approximately 370 genotyped donors, 65% to 90% were placed in the genetic ancestry cluster associated with self-reported Caucasian donors. The study was designed to test whether signatures of past pathogen exposure could be identified by cataloging public T cell receptors. The study profiled the T cell repertoires of hundreds of subjects by immunosequencing and related them to cytomegalovirus serostatus. In addition to the first cohort of 666 subjects, a separate validation cohort of around 110 different subjects was used. High-throughput TCR immunosequencing, statistical association of individual TCRs with disease status, and machine learning were combined to predict cytomegalovirus infection status. A later analysis re-analyzed previously published TCR beta repertoires from 500 to 700 donors and added high-resolution HLA genotyping to study TCR occurrence patterns. Rather than drawing on any new phenotypic data, the later analysis identified candidate immune exposures from TCR beta sequences and the way those sequences occurred across donors. In an earlier analysis of 500 to 650 of the donors, high-throughput TCR beta sequencing was used to judge whether each TCR beta V gene segment behaved as functional or pseudogenic. Donor age, sex, ethnicity and CMV serostatus were compiled alongside the repertoire data. Genome-wide SNP genotypes for about 60% of the roughly 700 donors were used in a later genetic analysis, which treated that subset as a discovery cohort. All discovery cohort repertoires had been generated on a single sequencing platform. Class I and class II HLA loci were covered by the typing at four-digit resolution. Typing coverage varied by locus: 629-630 donors for A, B, C, DRB1 and DQB1; around 560 for DQA1; about 590 for DPA1; some 470 for DPB1. Roughly 5 DR-DQ haplotypes were handled as single units for association and clustering because linkage in the cohort was strong. Among 300 to 500 genotyped donors of the cohort, an average of approximately 200,000 unique TCR beta nucleotide sequences was sequenced per donor, of which 15% to 20% were non-productive.

Findings and caveats that apply to the study as a whole: A later analysis found that TCR association rates varied across HLA loci, with DRB1 alleles showing the most associated TCRs and HLA-C alleles the fewest. Because counts were too low, more than 15 rarely observed V segments, including chromosome 9 orphons, were excluded from the earlier analysis of several hundred of the donors. Most TCR sequences were observed very rarely across donors, whereas some public TCRs were present in many individuals. Correlated functional status among segregating V segments might be attributable to linkage disequilibrium, but an unknown experimental factor could not be ruled out. In this cohort, only TCR beta chains were sequenced, and detectable features were limited by the absence of alpha or paired-chain data. In a later analysis, most CMV-associated TCR beta chains were found to appear HLA-restricted, with HLA associations seemingly driven largely by CMV exposure. A cluster of highly shared sequence variants was judged likely to be a technical artifact of the sequencing pipeline. The classifier was reported to diagnose cytomegalovirus status with high specificity and sensitivity in both the original and validation cohorts. Some IMGT-functional V segments, including TRBV6-2 and TRBV6-3, could not be distinguished by the 87-base-pair reads and were therefore excluded. In vitro tests confirmed that a few of the cytomegalovirus-associated TCR beta chains recognize cytomegalovirus antigens. Compared with the approximately 670-donor mean, donors in an Asian-associated ancestry cluster had fewer N-insertions in productive TCRs, according to a later genetic analysis. In the study, around 150 TCR beta chains were listed as associated with cytomegalovirus. In a later analysis, around 15,000 TCR beta sequences were associated with specific HLA alleles at a false discovery rate of 0.05. For the cohort, immune exposure information was limited to CMV serostatus. An association between a missense DCLRE1C variant and V-gene and J-gene trimming of TCR beta chains was found in a later genetic analysis and replicated in an independent cohort. In an earlier analysis of some 500 of the donors, most TCR beta V segments were observed in productive rearrangements about 90% or about 30% of the time, broadly matching IMGT annotations. HLA typing was unavailable for some donors at each locus, so association tests used only the typed subset. The authors suggested that the approach could potentially be extended to other disease states and immunological phenotypes. In a later analysis, HLA-associated TCR beta chains were found to be more clonally expanded and to have lower generation probabilities than equally common non-associated chains. Roughly uniform sequencing depth across donors was assumed in presence/absence analyses, although this assumption may not hold. When HLA alleles, especially DR and DQ, strongly co-occurred, TCR associations were difficult to assign to individual alleles. A later analysis reported that several top co-occurrence clusters appeared linked to parvovirus B19, influenza, CMV and Epstein-Barr virus. A further reported finding was that TCR beta sequences accurately predicted the HLA-A and HLA-B alleles for most subjects in the first cohort.

The cohort was made up of approximately 670 healthy bone marrow donors. At the time of sampling, all cohort members were nominally healthy, though unrecorded immune exposures were likely present. The donor tested CMV seronegative, placing the donor among the 300 to 450 seronegative members of the cohort. A peripheral blood sample was collected from each donor, and TCR beta sequencing was performed on peripheral blood mononuclear cells. The Qiagen DNeasy Blood Extraction Kit was used to extract genomic DNA from the blood cell samples. The V and J ends are trimmed by 2 bases and 6 bases, leaving 14 bases between them. CDR1 and CDR2, per the germline V gene (reference sequence), are MNHNY and SVGAGI. The CDR3, cysteine through phenylalanine, is 15 amino acids long. Only CDR3 DNA is held: 45 bases, read in frame from base 1. To prepare the library, the immunoSEQ multiplex PCR assay was applied. A mixture of 60 forward primers for TCR Vbeta segments and 13 reverse primers for TCR Jbeta segments was used in the multiplex PCR. Amplification of the CDR3 region of rearranged TCR beta genes was performed with a multiplex PCR assay on genomic DNA. The Illumina HiSeq System was used to sequence the amplified TCR beta libraries as 87-base-pair reads. For the original study's pipeline: In a later analysis, some 80 million unique TCR beta chains were counted across the roughly 610 repertoires, and around 10 million of these chains were shared by at least two donors. To remove PCR and sequencing errors, raw reads were error-corrected and collapsed into unique sequences using a nearest-neighbor algorithm that merged closely related sequences. V, D and J gene segments were assigned by aligning CDR3 sequences to IMGT reference sequences. For a sequence to be retained, a match of at least six nucleotides to both a V gene segment and a J gene segment was required. A rearrangement was called productive if the CDR3 had no stop codons and remained in frame with V and J, and every other rearrangement was called non-productive. Following IMGT convention, CDR3 was defined as the stretch from the second conserved V-encoded cysteine up to the conserved J-encoded phenylalanine. The earlier analysis of approximately 500 of the donors excluded sequences that lacked an unambiguous match to a single V gene segment. In an earlier analysis of approximately 610 of the donors, V segments were called functional above 56.7% productive rearrangements and were called segregating when the between-donor standard deviation exceeded 5%. A statistical classification framework was developed to diagnose cytomegalovirus status using the catalog of TCR beta chain sequences. In a later analysis, TCR nucleotide sequences were compared against IMGT/GENE-DB human TR gene sequences so that V and J genes could be assigned. In a later analysis, CDR3 sequences and most-parsimonious VDJ recombination scenarios were assigned using the TCRdist pipeline. A later analysis defined each TCR beta chain by its CDR3 amino acid sequence plus V-gene family, and excluded reads lacking a unique V-gene family. A later analysis removed several hundred highly shared, low-generation-probability nucleotide sequences to deal with suspected cross-contamination and a sequencing artifact. In a later analysis, a clonal expansion index was calculated for each public chain from normalized within-repertoire ranks of inferred template counts. Generation probabilities in a later analysis came from a VDJ recombination model fitted to out-of-frame rearrangements, and those results were checked against IGoR. In a later analysis, TCR-TCR, TCR-HLA and TCR-CMV co-occurrence was scored with hypergeometric tests, and a repertoire-size bias correction was applied to TCR pairs. To estimate false discovery rates, a later analysis permuted the HLA or CMV assignments 20 times. A later analysis grouped co-occurring TCRs with DBSCAN, adding TCRdist sequence similarity when clustering within HLA-allele-positive subsets. Repertoires with fewer than 30,000 or more than 120,000 public chains were left out of co-occurrence clustering, as were five repertoires with anomalous nucleotide sharing. TCRdb holds this immuneACCESS table with in-frame rearrangements only. Some clones are missing; in checked studies, unresolved V genes explain under half, and the rest has no known cause. The DNA gave D and trimming, while V, J and clone size come from that table. This sample lists around 210,000 clones; approximately 78% were detected once. Jointly, the top ten make up 2.7% of the sample.

For this clone: Its specific antigen is unknown. No quality values exist for individual bases; no much larger clone is one base distant. The sample contains more than one DNA sequence encoding this CDR3.

This sequence uses TRBV6-6 and TRBJ1-5, with TRBD1 as a weak D call on 5 bases. The specimen was PBMCs. The clonotype originates from a woman between 40 and 50 years old in good health and CMV-seronegative. In nucleotide form, the sequence is TGTGCCAGCAGTTACGGGACTCCCTTCACTCAGCCCCAGCATTTT. This codes for CASSYGTPFTQPQHF.